The clone carrying this T cell receptor (beta chain) shows up as medium-sized by frequency. What it binds is not known. The record originates from a study of human CD8 memory T cell subsets. Whole-study results and caveats: In contrast to effector memory cells, stem-like memory and precursor exhausted T cells had similarly high diversity.

Germline lookup yields CDR1 LNHNV and CDR2 YYDKDF (reference sequence). CDR3 length equals 14 residues. Investigators built TCR beta libraries using UMI-labeled 5' RACE. Reprocessing the 5' RACE reads, TCRdb reports a single entry for every CDR3 protein and omits DNA. This sample's table has about 6,700 distinct CDR3 sequences. Cells classed as stem-like memory CD8+ T cells (TSTEM) were CCR7+ PD-1- TIGIT-. The study used negative magnetic separation to enrich total CD8+ T cells. The chain carries TRBV15 and TRBJ2-2; there is no DNA to check the TCRdb D call of TRBD1. The source of this sequence is a human donor in good health. Source material: CD8+ stem-like memory T cells (TSCM and TCM) sorted from PBMCs. The subset is: stem-like memory CD8 T cells (TSTEM), CCR7+ PD-1- TIGIT-. The CDR3 reads CATGWGGRTGELFF.